This note documents a single T cell receptor beta chain sequence. In the source study's methods: Reference gene primer amplification gave estimated nucleated cell counts. TCRdb keeps only in-frame clones here, not all; method: immunoSEQ multiplex PCR. V and J calls and clone size are given by that table; D and trimming were obtained from the DNA. The sample records around 60,000 clones, about 77% being singletons. Per the germline V gene, CDR1 is MNHEY and CDR2 is SVGAGI. The CDR3 spans 14 residues. Trimming removed 5 bases at V and 1 base at J, with 8 bases between. This sample was included in a study of blood T cell repertoires in COVID-19. Study context: Italy, Spain and the United States were the sources of the convalescent and acute COVID-19 samples. T cells, B-cell-depleted T cells, or PBMCs supplied cDNA or gDNA.

Sequencing was carried out using peripheral blood. This rearrangement joins TRBV6-5 to TRBJ2-2; D is undetermined. This clonotype originated in a human donor in a cohort sampled during active COVID-19. In DNA, the CDR3 is TGTGCCAGCAGTAGAGACAAGAACACCGGGGAGCTGTTTTTT. Translated, it gives CASSRDKNTGELFF.